The 11 T cell receptor beta chains given below trace back to one sample, sequenced in a study of blood T cells in healthy people across ages. Combining a sample-barcoded 5' primer with a J-beta primer mix, a second PCR ran for about 7 to 12 cycles. TCRdb processed the 5' RACE reads anew with MiXCR; each CDR3 protein has one entry. This table holds approximately 290,000 distinct CDR3 sequences, 25% to 30% found once. The specimen sequenced was blood. The receptor set was obtained from a woman aged 70-85 years in good health.

This clonotype was detected only a few times. The chain uses TRBV6-1 and TRBJ2-7; TRBD1 matches 11 bases. J was trimmed by 4 bases and V by 6 bases; bases with no gene match: 11. The CDR3 spans 16 residues. Germline V lookup: CDR1 MNHNS, CDR2 SASEGT. CDR3 region: CASRAYTGTGGYEQYF. In nucleotides, the CDR3 is TGTGCCAGCAGAGCCTATACCGGGACAGGGGGGTACGAGCAGTACTTC.

V gene TRBV28 combines with J gene TRBJ1-5; the D gene is possibly TRBD1 (6 bases). Trimming cost V 4 bases and J 7 bases, with 17 bases left between them. CDR1 is MDHEN and CDR2 is SYDVKM in the germline V gene. The CDR3 contains 15 residues. The CDR3 spells CASSSRSGDWQPQHF. CDR3 nucleotides: TGTGCCAGCAGTTCGAGATCAGGGGATTGGCAGCCCCAGCATTTT.

The sample holds many counts of this clonotype. This chain links TRBV12-3 or TRBV12-4 with TRBJ2-7; D not resolved. The CDR3 has 14 amino acids. V was clipped by 6 bases and J by 1 base, with 13 bases between them. DNA of the CDR3: TGTGCCAGCAGCAACGGACCGACGTCCTACGAGCAGTACTTC. This encodes CASSNGPTSYEQYF.

The chain employs TRBV9 and TRBJ2-2; TRBD1 agrees at 8 bases. Germline CDR1 SGDLS, CDR2 YYNGEE. There are 17 residues in the CDR3. With V trimmed by 0 bases and J by 6 bases, 10 bases remained unmatched. The CDR3 sequence: CASSVADRGRTPGELFF. CDR3 sequence (DNA): TGTGCCAGCAGCGTAGCCGACAGGGGCCGGACACCCGGGGAGCTGTTTTTT.

The chain uses TRBV25-1 and TRBJ2-5; no firm D call. The CDR3 is 13 residues long. Germline CDR1 and CDR2: MGHDK and SYGVNS. V lost 2 bases and J lost 4, with 8 bases in between. The chain's CDR3 is CASSETGRETQYF. CDR3 sequence (DNA): TGTGCCAGCAGTGAAACGGGCAGAGAGACCCAGTACTTC.

The chain joins TRBV6-2 or TRBV6-3 to TRBJ2-7, with 7 positions matching TRBD1. The CDR3 consists of 13 residues. Germline CDR1 and CDR2: MNHEY and SVGEGT. J lost 1 base, V lost 9 bases, and 6 bases had no gene match. The CDR3 is CASSDRPSYEQYF. The CDR3 region has the DNA TGTGCCAGTTCGGACAGGCCGTCCTACGAGCAGTACTTC.

The rearrangement links TRBV20-1 to TRBJ2-2; D is unresolved. CDR1 is DFQATT, CDR2 SNEGSKA, per germline (reference sequence). V lost 4 bases, J lost 0 bases, and 6 bases lay in between. CDR3 length equals 13 residues. The CDR3 DNA reads as TGCAGTGCTATTTTCACGAACACCGGGGAGCTGTTTTTT. Protein: CSAIFTNTGELFF.

This clonotype was seen more than once but under ten times. Just one base apart from a much larger clone, this may be a read error. The chain has TRBV18 and TRBJ1-6, with D maybe TRBD1 (5 bases). The CDR3 spans 18 residues. Germline CDR1 and CDR2: KGHSH and LQKENI. The CDR3 DNA reads TGTGCCGGCTCCTCCGGGACGGAGTCCTCCATCGCGAATTCACCCCTCCACTTT. Its protein product is CAGSSGTESSIANSPLHF.

The chain recombines TRBV7-9 with TRBJ2-6; D gene uncertain. Looked up from germline, CDR1 is SEHNR and CDR2 is FQNEAQ (reference sequence). V was shortened by 2 bases and J by 2 bases, with 10 bases between the two germline ends. CDR3 length: 16 amino acids. The CDR3 sequence: CASSLQNSPGANVLTF. Written as DNA, the CDR3 is TGTGCCAGCAGCTTACAGAACTCACCTGGGGCCAACGTCCTGACTTTC. Variable domain in full (rest from reference TRBV7-9 and TRBJ2-6): DTGVSQNPRHKITKRGQNVTFRCDPISEHNRLYWYRQTLGQGPEFLTYFQNEAQLEKSRLLSDRFSAERPKGSFSTLEIQRTEQGDSAMYLCASSLQNSPGANVLTFGAGSRLTVL.

The rearrangement joins TRBV7-2 to TRBJ1-2; a possible D gene is TRBD1 (5 bases). The V end lost 2 bases, the J end lost 8 bases, and 12 bases lay between the germline ends. The CDR3 has 13 residues. Per the germline V gene, CDR1 is SGHTA and CDR2 is FQGNSA. CDR3 bases: TGTGCCAGCAGCTTACAGGGTTTCGGGGGCTACACCTTC. It is translated as CASSLQGFGGYTF.

This clonotype turned up a few times. A junction boundary mismatches the germline segment, possibly from a read error. The rearrangement links TRBV27 to TRBJ2-5; 7 nucleotides line up with TRBD2. CDR1 and CDR2 from the germline V gene are MNHEY and SMNVEV (reference sequence). CDR3 length equals 15 residues. CDR3 protein: CASNGGGPGEEAQYF. The CDR3 bases are TGTGCCAGCAACGGGGGAGGGCCGGGCGAAGAGGCCCAGTACTTC.